Detailed here is one T cell receptor beta chain. Antigen unknown. TCRdb re-derived calls from the reads in MiXCR, one entry per CDR3 protein. The table records more than 650,000 distinct CDR3 sequences, 35% to 45% of them present only once. The CDR3 extends over 21 amino acids. Between the trimmed V and J ends, which lost 10 bases and 7 bases, there was a span of 40 bases. Germline CDR1 is ENHRY and CDR2 is SYGVKD. The sample is drawn from a study of T cell repertoires in cytomegalovirus infection. Overall study context: Through public TCR beta signatures, both CMV infection and matching HLA type were indicated.

Findings of the study overall: HLA-C-restricted CMV-specific TCR beta clonotypes prevailed in the ex vivo response.

The specimen was PBMCs. The rearrangement links TRBV10-3 to TRBJ2-2, with D possibly TRBD2 on 6 matching bases. The sequence was obtained from a human donor in good health (CMV status not recorded). Some clones in this sample may be carry-over from other donors' samples. The CDR3 nucleotides read TGTGCCACCGCCGACACGGACATTGTGACTATCGGGAGATGGTTAGGCGGGGAGCTGTTTTTT. Protein sequence: CATADTDIVTIGRWLGGELFF.